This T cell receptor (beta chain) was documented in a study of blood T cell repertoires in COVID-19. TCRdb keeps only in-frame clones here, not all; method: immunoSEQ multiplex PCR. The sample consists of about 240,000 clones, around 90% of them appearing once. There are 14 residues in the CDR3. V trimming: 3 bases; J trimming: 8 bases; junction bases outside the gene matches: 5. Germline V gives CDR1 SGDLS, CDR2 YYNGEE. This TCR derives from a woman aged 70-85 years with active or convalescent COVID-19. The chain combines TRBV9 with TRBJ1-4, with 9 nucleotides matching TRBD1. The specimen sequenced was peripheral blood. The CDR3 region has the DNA TGTGCCAGCAGCGCCGGGACAGGGCGGGAAAAACTGTTTTTT. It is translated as CASSAGTGREKLFF.